Each of the 29 T cell receptor beta chains below was sequenced from the same sample in a study of OX40 agonist ivuxolimab in advanced cancers. Libraries were prepared by immunoSEQ multiplex PCR; TCRdb keeps only in-frame clonotypes and omits some of them. The table lists 55,000 to 90,000 clones, 65% to 85% of them singletons. The source was CD4+ or CD8+ T cells sorted from blood, collected in a trial of the OX40 agonist ivuxolimab. The receptors shown here come from an adult with an advanced solid tumor such as melanoma, head and neck, liver or kidney cancer.

The chain combines TRBV2 with TRBJ2-3; no reliable D call. The ends were cut back, 3 bases at V and 1 base at J, with 11 bases in the middle. This CDR3 has 15 amino acids. Germline V gives CDR1 SNHLY, CDR2 FYNNEI. CDR3 region: CASSDVLVGTDTQYF. The CDR3 coding sequence is TGTGCCAGCAGTGATGTATTGGTGGGCACAGATACGCAGTATTTT.

The V and J genes are TRBV11-2 and TRBJ2-3, with a weak D call TRBD1 (6 bases). The V gene lost 6 bases and the J gene lost 1 base, with 8 bases spanning the gap. The CDR3 length is 13 residues. Germline CDR1 and CDR2: SGHAT and FQNNGV. The DNA of the CDR3 is TGTGCCAGCAGGGACAGAGGCACAGATACGCAGTATTTT. Encoded protein: CASRDRGTDTQYF.

Written as DNA, the CDR3 is TGTGCCAGCAGAGGCCTAGCGGGGGCCCAAGAGACCCAGTACTTC. It yields the protein CASRGLAGAQETQYF. The chain is built from TRBV5-4 and TRBJ2-5; TRBD2 aligns across 10 bases. V shed 5 bases, J shed 1 base, and the junction held 5 bases outside the gene matches. Germline V gene data show CDR1 as SGHNT and CDR2 as YYREEE (reference sequence). The CDR3 covers 15 residues. Combining the CDR3 with reference TRBV5-4 and TRBJ2-5 gives the whole variable domain ETGVTQSPTHLIKTRGQQVTLRCSSQSGHNTVSWYQQALGQGPQFIFQYYREEENGRGNFPPRFSGLQFPNYSSELNVNALELDDSALYLCASRGLAGAQETQYFGPGTRLLVL.

The chain joins TRBV29-1 to TRBJ1-1, with unresolved D. CDR1 is SQVTM, CDR2 ANQGSEA, per germline. The CDR3 totals 11 residues. Deletions cut 5 bases from V and 1 base from J, with 5 bases between. This CDR3 reads CSVQGNTEAFF. As DNA, the CDR3 is TGCAGCGTTCAAGGGAACACTGAAGCTTTCTTT.

The J gene is TRBJ2-2, the V gene TRBV19, with unresolved D. Germline assignment: CDR1 LNHDA and CDR2 SQIVND (reference sequence). The CDR3 spans 13 residues. Trimming stripped 10 bases from V and 4 bases from J, with 13 bases between. The CDR3 reads CATQSLGTGELFF. The CDR3 DNA reads as TGTGCCACCCAGTCGCTCGGCACCGGGGAGCTGTTTTTT.

The V call is TRBV5-6, the J call TRBJ2-7; possibly TRBD2 for D (6 bases). Trimming shortened V by 0 bases and J by 4 bases, and 14 bases separated the two germline ends. The CDR3 contains 15 residues. In germline, CDR1 is SGHDT, CDR2 YYEEEE. CDR3 region: CASSLVGGARYEQYF. The CDR3 region has the DNA TGTGCCAGCAGCTTGGTTGGAGGGGCAAGGTACGAGCAGTACTTC.

The chain is built from TRBV5-1 and TRBJ1-3; D may be TRBD1 (6 bases). The V gene's germline CDR1 is SGHRS and CDR2 YFSETQ. V lost 4 bases and J lost 4, with 15 bases in between. The CDR3 consists of 15 residues. CDR3 sequence (DNA): TGCGCCAGCAGCCCAGTTGTGGGGGCCGGAAACACCATATATTTT. Its translation is CASSPVVGAGNTIYF.

The V gene is TRBV7-9, the J gene TRBJ1-2; the D is unclear. This CDR3 has 15 amino acids. Germline V lookup: CDR1 SEHNR, CDR2 FQNEAQ (reference sequence). V dropped 2 bases and J dropped 3 bases, with 13 bases sitting between them. The CDR3 reads CASSLYLTTYYGYTF. CDR3 DNA sequence: TGTGCCAGCAGCTTATATCTGACCACCTACTATGGCTACACCTTC.

The J gene is TRBJ1-4, the V gene TRBV5-4, with D possibly matching TRBD1 (5 bases). Germline V gene data show CDR1 as SGHNT and CDR2 as YYREEE (reference sequence). CDR3 length equals 15 residues. The germline V and J ends were trimmed by 4 bases and 7 bases, with 17 bases remaining between them. The CDR3 DNA reads TGTGCCAGCAGCCCCGGGGCTGTTATGCTTGAAAAACTGTTTTTT. Amino acids: CASSPGAVMLEKLFF.

V is TRBV5-1 and J is TRBJ1-1; a possible D gene is TRBD1 (6 bases). This CDR3 has 15 residues. V shed 0 bases and J shed 0 bases, with 9 bases lying between them. From germline, CDR1 is SGHRS and CDR2 YFSETQ. As DNA, the CDR3 is TGCGCCAGCAGCTTGGCGGGGGGCTTGAACACTGAAGCTTTCTTT. Its translation is CASSLAGGLNTEAFF.

The V gene is TRBV9, the J gene TRBJ2-7, with TRBD2 identical over 10 bases. The CDR3 has 17 residues. In germline, CDR1 is SGDLS, CDR2 YYNGEE. J lost 7 bases, V lost 0 bases, and 13 bases had no gene match. The CDR3 coding sequence is TGTGCCAGCAGCGTAGGGAGTAGCGGGGGGCTCCTCCTGGAGCAGTACTTC. Protein product: CASSVGSSGGLLLEQYF.

The genes are TRBV11-2 and TRBJ1-2, with no clear D. Trimming pared 5 bases from V and 13 bases from J, leaving 14 bases between. The CDR3 runs 11 residues. CDR1 and CDR2 from the germline V gene are SGHAT and FQNNGV. CDR3 region: CASSLRPDPTF. The CDR3 coding sequence is TGTGCCAGCAGCCTTCGGCCTGACCCCACCTTC.

The rearrangement links TRBV4-2 to TRBJ1-4; D gene unclear. From germline, CDR1 is LGHNA and CDR2 YNFKEQ. Trimming shortened V by 0 bases and J by 11 bases, and 19 bases separated the two germline ends. The CDR3 totals 16 residues. The chain's CDR3 is CASSQDPERERRKLFF. CDR3 DNA: TGTGCCAGCAGCCAAGACCCGGAAAGGGAAAGAAGGAAACTGTTTTTT.

V is TRBV5-1 and J is TRBJ1-1; D uncertain. CDR1 SGHRS and CDR2 YFSETQ come from the germline V gene. Trimming stripped 4 bases from V and 5 bases from J, with 15 bases between. The CDR3 contains 14 residues. The CDR3 loop is CASSPSGFRTEAFF. CDR3 DNA: TGCGCCAGCAGCCCATCGGGCTTCCGAACTGAAGCTTTCTTT.

This clone has a single count. V and J are TRBV28 and TRBJ2-3; D gene unclear. The CDR3 consists of 12 residues. The V gene's germline CDR1 is MDHEN and CDR2 SYDVKM. The V and J ends lost 4 bases and 2 bases respectively, with 4 bases between them. The CDR3 DNA reads TGTGCCAGCAGTTCAACCACAGATACGCAGTATTTT. It specifies CASSSTTDTQYF.

The chain employs TRBV6-6 and TRBJ1-3; D not certain. Trimming pared 7 bases from V and 4 bases from J, leaving 14 bases between. This CDR3 is built from 14 residues. Germline V CDR1 and CDR2: MNHNY, SVGAGI (reference sequence). CDR3 nucleotide sequence: TGTGCCAGCAAGGGAGGGATAACGGGAAACACCATATATTTT. This gives the protein CASKGGITGNTIYF.

This clone was seen a few times. The chain links TRBV5-1 to TRBJ1-5; the D is unclear. This CDR3 has 14 amino acids. Germline values: CDR1 SGHRS, CDR2 YFSETQ. Trimming left V 0 bases short and J 6 bases short, with 10 bases between. The CDR3 DNA follows: TGCGCCAGCAGCTTGGGGCCGTGGAGTCAGCCCCAGCATTTT. Protein product: CASSLGPWSQPQHF.

There are a few counts of this clone. The V gene is TRBV5-1, the J gene TRBJ1-1; D is unresolved. The CDR3 totals 13 residues. CDR1 is SGHRS, CDR2 YFSETQ, per germline. The ends were cut back, 0 bases at V and 5 bases at J, with 8 bases in the middle. CDR3 amino acids: CASSLAGETEAFF. The CDR3 nucleotides read TGCGCCAGCAGCTTGGCCGGCGAGACTGAAGCTTTCTTT.

The chain combines TRBV28 with TRBJ2-3; TRBD2 agrees at 8 bases. The CDR3 length is 13 residues. Per the germline V gene, CDR1 is MDHEN and CDR2 is SYDVKM. J was trimmed by 4 bases and V by 9 bases; bases with no gene match: 6. Here the CDR3 DNA reads TGTGCCAGTCGGGAGGGGGATCCAGATACGCAGTATTTT. Translated: CASREGDPDTQYF.

The chain carries TRBV6-1 and TRBJ2-7, with D uncertain. Germline assignment: CDR1 MNHNS and CDR2 SASEGT. The CDR3 contains 13 residues. Trimming removed 3 bases at V and 2 bases at J, with 8 bases between. This chain's CDR3 is CASSEQKAYEQYF. DNA for the CDR3: TGTGCCAGCAGTGAGCAGAAGGCCTACGAGCAGTACTTC.

In its sample, this clone was seen a few times. The CDR3, as DNA: TGTGCCAGCAGTGAAGAGTACCAAGAGACCCAGTACTTC. This encodes CASSEEYQETQYF. This chain links TRBV2 with TRBJ2-5; no definite D call. The CDR3 length is 13 residues. Trimming shortened V by 1 base and J by 0 bases, and 3 bases separated the two germline ends. Germline V gene data show CDR1 as SNHLY and CDR2 as FYNNEI. The full variable domain, in which reference TRBV2 and TRBJ2-5 provide the parts outside the CDR3, is EPEVTQTPSHQVTQMGQEVILRCVPISNHLYFYWYRQILGQKVEFLVSFYNNEISEKSEIFDDQFSVERPDGSNFTLKIRSTKLEDSAMYFCASSEEYQETQYFGPGTRLLVL.

The chain employs TRBV29-1 and TRBJ2-3; 8 bases map to TRBD1. V was clipped by 4 bases and J by 7 bases; unmatched bases: 10. The germline CDR1 and CDR2 sequences are SQVTM and ANQGSEA. The CDR3 is made up of 14 amino acids. The CDR3 bases are TGCAGCGTTGGTGGGGCAGGGGGCATCCATACGCAGTATTTT. Translation: CSVGGAGGIHTQYF.

This clone is categorized as medium-sized. This chain connects TRBV5-4 to TRBJ2-7, with D possibly matching TRBD1 (6 bases). CDR1 SGHNT and CDR2 YYREEE come from the germline V gene (reference sequence). This CDR3 is built from 15 residues. V shed 4 bases and J shed 6 bases, with 20 bases lying between them. CDR3 protein: CASSAQVGQAGEQYF. DNA of the CDR3: TGTGCCAGCAGCGCCCAGGTGGGACAAGCAGGCGAGCAGTACTTC.

In DNA form, the CDR3 reads TGCGCCAGTAGACAAGCCTCTAGCGGGGGTTACAATGAGCAGTTCTTC. This gives the protein CASRQASSGGYNEQFF. The chain combines TRBV10-2 with TRBJ2-1; 10 nucleotides match TRBD2. Germline V gene lookup returns CDR1 WSHSY and CDR2 SAAADI. J lost 4 bases, V lost 9 bases, and 12 bases had no gene match. The CDR3 length is 16 residues.

This chain links TRBV28 with TRBJ2-7, with 7 bases aligning to TRBD2. The CDR3 sequence is 14 residues long. The ends lost 6 bases at V and 3 bases at J; junction bases unmatched: 8. CDR1 is MDHEN and CDR2 is SYDVKM in the germline V gene. The CDR3 loop reads CASSWEGPLYEQYF. For the CDR3, the DNA is TGTGCCAGCAGCTGGGAGGGACCCCTCTACGAGCAGTACTTC.

The chain joins TRBV9 to TRBJ2-1; 9 nucleotides agree with TRBD2. This CDR3 region has 15 residues. V lost 5 bases, J lost 4 bases, and 7 bases stayed unmatched. Germline V gene lookup returns CDR1 SGDLS and CDR2 YYNGEE. CDR3 sequence reads: CASRRLAGMYNEQFF. The CDR3 coding sequence is TGTGCCAGCAGACGTCTAGCGGGGATGTACAATGAGCAGTTCTTC.

This chain uses TRBV28 with TRBJ1-3, with 8 positions matching TRBD1. Trimming cost V 4 bases and J 2 bases; bases outside gene matches: 7. Looked up from germline, CDR1 is MDHEN and CDR2 is SYDVKM. This CDR3 comprises 16 residues. The CDR3 sequence is CASSSASTGAGNTIYF. The CDR3 nucleotides read TGTGCCAGCAGTTCCGCTTCGACAGGGGCTGGAAACACCATATATTTT. The whole variable domain, filled in from reference TRBV28 and TRBJ1-3, reads DVKVTQSSRYLVKRTGEKVFLECVQDMDHENMFWYRQDPGLGLRLIYFSYDVKMKEKGDIPEGYSVSREKKERFSLILESASTNQTSMYLCASSSASTGAGNTIYFGEGSWLTVV.

This clone was observed once. The CDR3 protein is CASSLVPGQGQETQYF. CDR3 bases: TGTGCCAGCAGCTTAGTCCCGGGACAGGGCCAAGAGACCCAGTACTTC. The rearrangement joins TRBV7-9 to TRBJ2-5; 9 bases are a match to TRBD1. The germline V gene encodes CDR1 SEHNR and CDR2 FQNEAQ (reference sequence). This CDR3 spans 16 amino acids. V lost 1 base and J lost 1; bases outside the gene matches: 4. The whole variable domain, remainder taken from reference TRBV7-9 and TRBJ2-5, is DTGVSQNPRHKITKRGQNVTFRCDPISEHNRLYWYRQTLGQGPEFLTYFQNEAQLEKSRLLSDRFSAERPKGSFSTLEIQRTEQGDSAMYLCASSLVPGQGQETQYFGPGTRLLVL.

In its sample, this clone was seen once. Distinct nucleotide sequences in the sample also encode this CDR3. The chain couples TRBV6-5 to TRBJ1-2, with 10 positions matching TRBD1. Germline CDR1 reads MNHEY; CDR2 reads SVGAGI. The CDR3 has 16 residues. The junction had 5 bases not matched to a gene; V was cut back by 0 bases and J by 4 bases. Written as DNA, the CDR3 is TGTGCCAGCAGTTACTCGCGGACAGGGGGGGGCTATGGCTACACCTTC. As protein: CASSYSRTGGGYGYTF.